This is a list of T cell receptor beta chains from one sample in a study of T cell responses to AZD1222 COVID-19 vaccine. The data were produced by immunoSEQ multiplex PCR, yet TCRdb's version contains in-frame clones alone and is incomplete. The table lists 120,000 to 150,000 clones, approximately 86% of them singletons, with about 4.9% in the top ten. The sample consisted of peripheral blood, taken 28 days after the second AZD1222 dose. The receptors derive from an adult who received the AZD1222 COVID-19 vaccine. Both conserved end residues are part of each CDR3. A D gene is named only where the DNA matches it firmly. Rows may omit the clone size; those that give it use once, few, many or a size class.

clone_size	v_call	d_call	j_call	cdr3_nt	cdr3_aa
NA	TRBV7-2	NA	TRBJ1-2	TGTGCCAGCAGCTCCATCGGCTATGGCTACACCTTC	CASSSIGYGYTF
NA	TRBV5-4	TRBD1	TRBJ2-5	TGTGCCAGCAGCCCTAGGGGGCGGACCCTGCAAGAGACCCAGTACTTC	CASSPRGRTLQETQYF
once	TRBV19	TRBD1	TRBJ1-5	TGTGCCAGTAGTATAGCCAAAACAGGGGGCCATCAGCCCCAGCATTTT	CASSIAKTGGHQPQHF
NA	TRBV5-4	TRBD2	TRBJ2-5	TGTGCCAGCAGCTTGGGGACTAGCGGGGCTAGGACCCAGTACTTC	CASSLGTSGARTQYF
NA	TRBV6-5	NA	TRBJ1-2	TGTGCCAGCAGTTTTATGCCAACTGGGGCCGTCTATGGCTACACCTTC	CASSFMPTGAVYGYTF
NA	TRBV28	NA	TRBJ1-1	TGTGCCAGCAGCCCCCCGGACAGATTGAACACTGAAGCTTTCTTT	CASSPPDRLNTEAFF
NA	TRBV5-1	NA	TRBJ2-3	TGCGCCAGCAGCCCTTCTCCCCCGACGGTGAGCACAGATACGCAGTATTTT	CASSPSPPTVSTDTQYF
NA	TRBV10-3	TRBD2	TRBJ2-5	TGTGCCATCAGTGGGCCGGGGGGTTATGCTCAAGAGACCCAGTACTTC	CAISGPGGYAQETQYF
NA	TRBV6-5	NA	TRBJ1-1	TGTGCCAGCAGTTACTCGACACAGGGAGCTTTTGAAGCTTTCTTT	CASSYSTQGAFEAFF
NA	TRBV5-1	TRBD1	TRBJ1-5	TGCGCCAGCAGCCTAGGCACAGGGGGTCAGCCCCAGCATTTT	CASSLGTGGQPQHF
NA	TRBV7-2	NA	TRBJ2-6	TGTGCCAGCAGCGCCCGATTCTCTGGGGCCAACGTCCTGACTTTC	CASSARFSGANVLTF
NA	TRBV7-9	TRBD1	TRBJ1-2	TGTGCCAGCAGCTCGACCGGGACAGGGGATCCTAATGGCTACACCTTC	CASSSTGTGDPNGYTF
NA	TRBV29-1	NA	TRBJ1-2	TGCAGCGTTGAAGAGTTAGTGGGTGATGGCTACACCTTC	CSVEELVGDGYTF
once	TRBV20-1	NA	TRBJ2-4	TGCAGTGTTTCCCTACGGAACATTCAGTACTTC	CSVSLRNIQYF
NA	TRBV3-1/TRBV3-2	TRBD2	TRBJ2-2	TGTGCCAGCAGCCAAGAGGCGGGGGGCCTAGGCGGGGAGCTGTTTTTT	CASSQEAGGLGGELFF
NA	TRBV9	NA	TRBJ2-7	TGTGCCAGCAGCGTAGAGGGCAGCACATACGAGCAGTACTTC	CASSVEGSTYEQYF
NA	TRBV3-1/TRBV3-2	NA	TRBJ1-1	TGTGCCAGCAGCCAAGCCCGGGGCTTTGTGAACACTGAAGCTTTCTTT	CASSQARGFVNTEAFF
NA	TRBV6-1	NA	TRBJ2-6	TGTGCCAGCAGTGAACAGGGATCTGGGGCCAACGTCCTGACTTTC	CASSEQGSGANVLTF
once	TRBV27	TRBD1	TRBJ1-1	TGTGCCAGCAGTTCGGACAGGGGCACTGAAGCTTTCTTT	CASSSDRGTEAFF
NA	TRBV27	TRBD1	TRBJ1-6	TGTGCCAGCAGTTTGGGGACAGATAATTCACCCCTCCACTTT	CASSLGTDNSPLHF
NA	TRBV19	NA	TRBJ1-6	TGTGCCAGTAGCCGCCCCGTAGGTGATTCACCCCTCCACTTT	CASSRPVGDSPLHF
NA	TRBV11-2	TRBD2	TRBJ2-3	TGTGCCAGCAGCCCGGGACTAGCGGGGGGAATCAGCACAGATACGCAGTATTTT	CASSPGLAGGISTDTQYF
NA	TRBV18	TRBD1	TRBJ2-3	TGTGCCAGCTCAGACGGACAGGGCGATACGCAGTATTTT	CASSDGQGDTQYF
NA	TRBV27	NA	TRBJ1-1	TGTGCCAGCAGCCGGGGTCAGAACACTGAAGCTTTCTTT	CASSRGQNTEAFF
NA	TRBV5-4	TRBD1	TRBJ1-1	TGTGCCAGCAGCCGGACAGGGGATTGGGGTGAAGCTTTCTTT	CASSRTGDWGEAFF
NA	TRBV29-1	NA	TRBJ1-4	TGCAGCGTTGAAGATCCCATGGGGCTCCTGTTTTTT	CSVEDPMGLLFF
NA	TRBV5-6	TRBD1	TRBJ1-1	TGTGCCAGCAAGAAGGGGACAGGGAACACTGAAGCTTTCTTT	CASKKGTGNTEAFF
NA	TRBV10-3	TRBD1	TRBJ2-1	TGTGCCATCACCACAGGGGTGGGCAATGAGCAGTTCTTC	CAITTGVGNEQFF
NA	TRBV6-4	TRBD1	TRBJ2-7	TGTGCCAGCAGGGCCGAGCAGGGGGCCTACGAGCAGTACTTC	CASRAEQGAYEQYF
NA	TRBV7-9	TRBD1	TRBJ2-1	TGTGCCAGCAGCACTAGGGACAGGGCCCCGGATGAGCAGTTCTTC	CASSTRDRAPDEQFF
NA	TRBV6-5	TRBD1	TRBJ1-2	TGTGCCAGCAGTTCTACAGGGGTTGCTGGCTACACCTTC	CASSSTGVAGYTF
NA	TRBV15	NA	TRBJ1-4	TGTGCCACCAGCAGCCTGACCCGCTTAGGAGAAAAACTGTTTTTT	CATSSLTRLGEKLFF
NA	TRBV27	NA	TRBJ1-1	TGTGCCAGCAGTGCAGTTATAGGGGGGACTGAAGCTTTCTTT	CASSAVIGGTEAFF
NA	TRBV4-2	TRBD2	TRBJ2-1	TGTGCCAGCAGCGGGAAACTAGCGGGGGGGAATGAGCAGTTCTTC	CASSGKLAGGNEQFF
NA	TRBV11-2	NA	TRBJ2-5	TGTGCCAGCAGCTGGGGATTTCGGGGGACCCAGTACTTC	CASSWGFRGTQYF
NA	TRBV5-4	NA	TRBJ1-2	TGTGCCAGCAGCTTGGTTGCCCTGGAGGGCTACACCTTC	CASSLVALEGYTF
NA	TRBV24-1	TRBD1	TRBJ1-2	TGTGCCACCAGTGACGGGGGGACAGGGAGGAGTGGCTACACCTTC	CATSDGGTGRSGYTF
NA	TRBV10-1	NA	TRBJ2-1	TGCGCCAGCAGTGTTAGCGCGGGCTCCTACAATGAGCAGTTCTTC	CASSVSAGSYNEQFF
NA	TRBV30	NA	TRBJ1-1	TGTGCCTGGAGCGCCCAGGCGATGAACACTGAAGCTTTCTTT	CAWSAQAMNTEAFF
NA	TRBV18	NA	TRBJ1-1	TGTGCCAGCTCACCCAACGTGGTGGGCTGGAACACTGAAGCTTTCTTT	CASSPNVVGWNTEAFF
NA	TRBV7-2	NA	TRBJ1-5	TGTGCCAGCAGCAGCAGGGGAAGGAGCAATCAGCCCCAGCATTTT	CASSSRGRSNQPQHF